This T cell receptor (beta chain) is from a study of T cell changes during pregnancy in multiple sclerosis. Trimming took 4 bases from V and 3 from J, leaving 15 bases between them. CDR3 length equals 15 residues. Germline V gives CDR1 PRHDT, CDR2 FYEKMQ (reference sequence). TCRdb's copy holds only in-frame clones and misses some; the assay was immunoSEQ multiplex PCR. In the table there are fewer than 75,000 clones, around 90% of which are singletons. In its sample, this clone was seen a few times. The sequence was obtained from a female donor with multiple sclerosis, enrolled in a pregnancy study. The chain carries TRBV13 and TRBJ1-1; no clear D. Sequencing was performed on CD8+ T cells from peripheral blood mononuclear cells, taken before pregnancy. CDR3 protein: CASSSSSVPYTEAFF. The CDR3 coding sequence is TGTGCCAGCAGCTCCTCTTCGGTTCCGTACACTGAAGCTTTCTTT.